The rows below give T cell receptor beta chains drawn from one sample of a study of blood T cell repertoires in COVID-19. Assay: immunoSEQ multiplex PCR; the TCRdb copy retains only in-frame clones and omits some. The sample has under 250,000 clones; around 90% are singletons. Sequenced: peripheral blood. The receptors originated from an elderly man with acute or convalescent COVID-19. Each CDR3 is given with its conserved first and last residue. Each record gives: J gene, V gene, clone size, D gene, CDR3 DNA, CDR3 protein. A D gene is named only where the DNA matches it firmly. Part of the rows lack a size; the others show once, few, many or a class for expanded clones.

TRBJ1-5,TRBV18,-,TRBD1,TGTGCCAGCTCACCGGGACAGGAACATCGGCCCCAGCATTTT,CASSPGQEHRPQHF
TRBJ2-2,TRBV19,-,TRBD2,TGTGCCTGTAGGGGCGGGAGAATGTCCGGGGAGCTGTTTTTT,CACRGGRMSGELFF
TRBJ2-7,TRBV4-2,few,TRBD2,TGTGCCAGCAGCCAAGCCTATGGGACTAGCGGGCACCACGAGCAGTACTTC,CASSQAYGTSGHHEQYF
TRBJ1-5,TRBV28,once,-,TGTGCCAGCAGTTTACACAAACCAGGGGTTCAGCCCCAGCATTTT,CASSLHKPGVQPQHF
TRBJ1-5,TRBV28,-,TRBD1,TGTGCCAGCAGTCTACGCCGGGACAGGGGGAATCAGCCCCAGCATTTT,CASSLRRDRGNQPQHF
TRBJ2-7,TRBV5-1,-,TRBD1,TGCGCCAGCACCTCCGGACAGGCGCCAACCTACGAGCAGTACTTC,CASTSGQAPTYEQYF
TRBJ1-2,TRBV6-5,-,TRBD1,TGTGCCAGCGGGACAGGCTATGGCTACACCTTC,CASGTGYGYTF
TRBJ1-1,TRBV4-1,-,-,TGCGCCAGCAGCCAGTCCGTCAGGAACACTGAAGCTTTCTTT,CASSQSVRNTEAFF
TRBJ2-7,TRBV19,few,TRBD1,TGTGCCAGTAGCGCCCGGACAGGGTCATACGAGCAGTACTTC,CASSARTGSYEQYF
TRBJ1-4,TRBV5-4,once,TRBD1,TGTGCCAGCAGCTTCCAACCATTTGGACAGGGGGTAGTTGAAAAACTGTTTTTT,CASSFQPFGQGVVEKLFF
TRBJ1-1,TRBV28,few,-,TGTGCCAGCAGTCCCCACAGGGCGGACACTGAAGCTTTCTTT,CASSPHRADTEAFF
TRBJ2-2,TRBV19,-,TRBD1,TGTGCCAGTAGTCCAGGGACAGTTAACACCGGGGAGCTGTTTTTT,CASSPGTVNTGELFF
TRBJ2-5,TRBV9,-,TRBD1,TGTGCCAGCAGCATACAAGGGACAGCCCAAGAGACCCAGTACTTC,CASSIQGTAQETQYF
TRBJ2-7,TRBV7-9,-,TRBD2,TGTGCCAGCAGCCCCATAGGGCGGGAGGGTTCCTACGAGCAGTACTTC,CASSPIGREGSYEQYF
TRBJ1-1,TRBV7-9,-,-,TGTGCCAGCAGCTTTGGGCGGAGGGACACTGAAGCTTTCTTT,CASSFGRRDTEAFF
TRBJ2-5,TRBV5-1,once,TRBD2,TGCGCCAGCAGCTTGGCTCCCGGGACTAGCGGTGGCAAGACCCAGTACTTC,CASSLAPGTSGGKTQYF
TRBJ1-2,TRBV19,-,TRBD1,TGTGCCAGTAGTATTAGGGCAGGGGGAAGTGGCTACACCTTC,CASSIRAGGSGYTF
TRBJ1-2,TRBV5-6,-,TRBD1,TGTGCCAGCAGCTTCTACGACAGGGACTATGGCTACACCTTC,CASSFYDRDYGYTF
TRBJ2-7,TRBV2,-,TRBD1,TGTGCCAGCAGCGCGGACAGGGGTTGGGAGCAGTACTTC,CASSADRGWEQYF
TRBJ1-2,TRBV7-9,-,TRBD1,TGTGCCAGCAGTTCGGGGACAGGGGATGGCTACACCTTC,CASSSGTGDGYTF
TRBJ1-6,TRBV3-1/TRBV3-2,-,-,TGTGCCAGCAGCCAAGATCGGGGGGTAATAGCACCCCTCCACTTT,CASSQDRGVIAPLHF
TRBJ2-2,TRBV7-2,-,TRBD1,TGTGCCAGCAGCCCGGGACAGGGAAACGGGGAGCTGTTTTTT,CASSPGQGNGELFF
TRBJ1-2,TRBV7-2,-,-,TGTGCCAGCAGCGGACAGATTAGATCCGACTCCGAGGGCTACACCTTC,CASSGQIRSDSEGYTF
TRBJ2-7,TRBV4-2,-,-,TGTGCCAGCAGCCAAGAAAGGGGTTTCTACGAGCAGTACTTC,CASSQERGFYEQYF
TRBJ2-7,TRBV27,-,-,TGTGCCAGCAGTTTATCTGGCAGGTCCTACGAGCAGTACTTC,CASSLSGRSYEQYF
TRBJ2-1,TRBV19,-,-,TGTGCCAGTAGTATAAGCGGAAAAGGAGTTTACAATGAGCAGTTCTTC,CASSISGKGVYNEQFF
TRBJ2-1,TRBV6-5,-,-,TGTGCCAGCATCCCTCGGCGGGGTCCGGGGGATGAGCAGTTCTTC,CASIPRRGPGDEQFF
TRBJ2-7,TRBV15,few,TRBD1,TGTGCCACCAAACGGGACAGGGGGGCCTACGAGCAGTACTTC,CATKRDRGAYEQYF
TRBJ2-3,TRBV9,-,TRBD2,TGTGCCAGCAGCGGAGGATTGGGCGGGAGTAGGACAGATACGCAGTATTTT,CASSGGLGGSRTDTQYF
TRBJ2-3,TRBV18,-,TRBD2,TGTGCCAGCTCACCACTCGGGACTAGCGGAACAGATACGCAGTATTTT,CASSPLGTSGTDTQYF
TRBJ1-5,TRBV6-2/TRBV6-3,-,TRBD1,TGTGCCAGCAGTTACTCGAGACAGGGGGTTCAGCCCCAGCATTTT,CASSYSRQGVQPQHF
TRBJ2-1,TRBV6-6,-,TRBD2,TGTGCTATAACTAAACCGGGACTAGCGGGGGAAGAGCAGTTCTTC,CAITKPGLAGEEQFF
TRBJ2-1,TRBV3-1/TRBV3-2,-,TRBD2,TGTGCCAGCAGCCCAACCGGGGCCGGACTAGGAGACAATGAGCAGTTCTTC,CASSPTGAGLGDNEQFF
TRBJ2-5,TRBV5-6,once,TRBD1,TGTGCCAGCAGGCGGGACAGGGGGTTGTTCGGGACCCAGTACTTC,CASRRDRGLFGTQYF
TRBJ2-1,TRBV7-2,-,-,TGTGCCAGCAGCTTAAATACAGTTCAGAACAATGAGCAGTTCTTC,CASSLNTVQNNEQFF
TRBJ2-3,TRBV5-4,-,-,TGTGCCAGCAGCTTTAAAGATACGCAGTATTTT,CASSFKDTQYF
TRBJ2-1,TRBV7-3,-,TRBD2,TGTGCCAGCAGCCCGGGGGGGTCCTACAATGAGCAGTTCTTC,CASSPGGSYNEQFF
TRBJ2-3,TRBV5-4,-,-,TGTGCCAGCAGCTTGGCAGGGGCGTCTGATACGCAGTATTTT,CASSLAGASDTQYF
TRBJ2-7,TRBV18,-,-,TGTGCCAGCTCCCCGCGGCGAGACGAGCAGTACTTC,CASSPRRDEQYF
TRBJ2-7,TRBV5-1,-,TRBD2,TGCGCCAGCAGCTTCACTAGCGGGAGCTCCTACGAGCAGTACTTC,CASSFTSGSSYEQYF
TRBJ2-2,TRBV18,-,-,TGTGCCAGCTCAGGGACACTCAACACCGGGGAGCTGTTTTTT,CASSGTLNTGELFF
TRBJ1-1,TRBV6-1,-,-,TGTGCCAGCAGTGACGCGCGGGGAGGGAACACTGAAGCTTTCTTT,CASSDARGGNTEAFF
TRBJ2-5,TRBV6-6,-,-,TGTGCCAGCACCGTTAGAACAGGGATCGAGACCCAGTACTTC,CASTVRTGIETQYF
TRBJ2-2,TRBV11-3,-,-,TGTGCCAGCAGCCCGGGGATCACCGGGGAGCTGTTTTTT,CASSPGITGELFF